This TCR beta chain derives from a study of cytomegalovirus exposure and HLA in healthy donors. Study information: In an early release, HLA-typed donors contributed approximately 80 million unique TCR sequences. Findings and caveats of the study: As a later analysis revealed, the rate of TCR association differed by HLA locus, with DRB1 most and HLA-C fewest.

60 Vbeta and 13 Jbeta primers were used in PCR. The data were produced by immunoSEQ multiplex PCR, yet TCRdb's version contains in-frame clones alone and is incomplete. The sample lists 250,000 to 350,000 clones; 86% were seen once. A remark on this clone: The antigen is undetermined.

The CDR3 has 15 residues. V shed 4 bases and J 5 bases; nucleotides not matched to a gene: 6. The germline CDR1 and CDR2 sequences are SGDLS and YYNGEE. Each of the donors was a healthy bone marrow donor. The gene calls are TRBV9 and TRBJ2-5; TRBD2 matches at 12 bases. This TCR derives from a middle-aged man in good health and CMV-seropositive. The specimen sequenced was PBMCs. In nucleotides, the CDR3 is TGTGCCAGCAGCACCCGGACTAGCGGGGACGAGACCCAGTACTTC. Its protein product is CASSTRTSGDETQYF.